Presented here are 14 T cell receptor beta chains from one specimen sequenced in a study of T cell responses to AZD1222 COVID-19 vaccine. Here immunoSEQ multiplex PCR was the method, and the copy in TCRdb shows in-frame clones only, minus some. This sample has 120,000 to 150,000 clones, with around 91% found just once. The sequencing here drew on peripheral blood, taken on day 0 of AZD1222 vaccination. These receptors were obtained from an adult in good health.

This chain connects TRBV5-5 to TRBJ1-1; possibly TRBD1 for D (6 bases). This CDR3 has 14 residues. Germline lookup yields CDR1 SGHKS and CDR2 YYEKEE (reference sequence). V lost 1 base and J lost 1, with 8 bases in between. The CDR3 sequence is CASSLTGTNTEAFF. Written as DNA, the CDR3 is TGTGCCAGCAGCTTGACAGGGACGAACACTGAAGCTTTCTTT.

The V gene is TRBV5-1, the J gene TRBJ2-1; 9 nucleotides agree with TRBD2. J gave up 9 bases and V 4 bases, and 11 bases lay outside the gene matches. CDR1 and CDR2 (germline): SGHRS, YFSETQ. CDR3 length: 15 residues. CDR3 in DNA: TGCGCCAGCAGCCTGGGGGGCGGGAGGGTAGTTGAGCAGTTCTTC. Translated: CASSLGGGRVVEQFF. Combining the CDR3 with reference TRBV5-1 and TRBJ2-1 gives the whole variable domain KAGVTQTPRYLIKTRGQQVTLSCSPISGHRSVSWYQQTPGQGLQFLFEYFSETQRNKGNFPGRFSGRQFSNSRSEMNVSTLELGDSALYLCASSLGGGRVVEQFFGPGTRLTVL.

V and J are TRBV19 and TRBJ2-1; D not certain. The CDR3 is 16 amino acids. V was cut by 5 bases and J by 5 bases, with 19 bases left in between. The germline CDR1 and CDR2 sequences are LNHDA and SQIVND (reference sequence). The CDR3 reads CASSLRRTEPNNEQFF. CDR3 in DNA: TGTGCCAGTAGTCTCCGTAGGACGGAACCCAACAATGAGCAGTTCTTC.

This rearrangement joins TRBV7-3 to TRBJ2-5; 8 bases line up with TRBD1. The CDR3 contains 13 residues. Germline CDR1 SGHTA, CDR2 FQGTGA. Losses at the gene ends were 5 bases for V and 4 bases for J; bases not matched to a gene: 3. The CDR3 region is CASSHDRGETQYF. CDR3 coding DNA: TGTGCCAGCAGCCACGACAGGGGAGAGACCCAGTACTTC.

V gene TRBV25-1 combines with J gene TRBJ1-1; TRBD1 might be the D (6 bases). The ends were cut back, 3 bases at V and 7 bases at J, with 12 bases in the middle. The V gene's germline CDR1 is MGHDK and CDR2 SYGVNS. The CDR3 length is 13 residues. CDR3 amino acids: CASSDGGRIEAFF. The CDR3 DNA reads as TGTGCCAGCAGTGATGGGGGCCGGATTGAAGCTTTCTTT.

CDR3 residues: CASSQATGQPQHF. DNA of the CDR3: TGCGCCAGCAGCCAAGCCACGGGTCAGCCCCAGCATTTT. V is TRBV4-1 and J is TRBJ1-5, with no clear D. The CDR3 is made up of 13 amino acids. The V gene's germline CDR1 is MGHRA and CDR2 YSYEKL. The germline V and J ends were trimmed by 1 base and 6 bases, with 7 bases remaining between them.

The chain carries TRBV4-1 and TRBJ2-7; possibly TRBD2 for D (5 bases). V was trimmed by 0 bases and J by 0 bases, leaving 9 bases between them. Germline CDR1 MGHRA, CDR2 YSYEKL. CDR3 length equals 15 residues. The CDR3 sequence is CASSQEERSSYEQYF. CDR3 DNA: TGCGCCAGCAGCCAAGAAGAGCGGAGCTCCTACGAGCAGTACTTC.

CDR3 sequence reads: CASSPTDASNQPQHF. The CDR3 bases are TGTGCCAGCTCACCAACGGACGCTAGCAATCAGCCCCAGCATTTT. The rearrangement uses TRBV18 and TRBJ1-5; D not certain. Trimming removed 2 bases at V and 0 bases at J, with 8 bases between. Per germline, CDR1 KGHSH and CDR2 LQKENI. The CDR3 is made up of 15 amino acids. The full variable domain, in which reference TRBV18 and TRBJ1-5 provide the parts outside the CDR3, is NAGVMQNPRHLVRRRGQEARLRCSPMKGHSHVYWYRQLPEEGLKFMVYLQKENIIDESGMPKERFSAEFPKEGPSILRIQQVVRGDSAAYFCASSPTDASNQPQHFGDGTRLSIL.

This sequence joins TRBV6-4 and TRBJ1-1; a weak D match, TRBD1 (5 bases). This CDR3 is built from 12 residues. From germline, CDR1 is MRHNA and CDR2 SNTAGT. Trimming took off 6 bases at V and 8 bases at J, with 13 bases between the two ends. The CDR3 DNA is TGTGCCAGCAGGGGACCGAGGAGGGAAGCTTTCTTT. It yields the protein CASRGPRREAFF.

The genes are TRBV14 and TRBJ2-7; D tentatively fits TRBD1 or TRBD2 (5 bases each). The germline V and J ends were trimmed by 1 base and 6 bases, with 16 bases remaining between them. Germline CDR1 is SGHDN and CDR2 is FVKESK. The CDR3 covers 15 residues. The CDR3 coding sequence is TGTGCCAGCAGCCAAGGGGGGTCGTGGTGGAGCGAGCAGTACTTC. Residues: CASSQGGSWWSEQYF.

The V and J genes are TRBV5-6 and TRBJ2-3; no clear D. The CDR3 spans 14 residues. Germline V gene data show CDR1 as SGHDT and CDR2 as YYEEEE. With 0 bases removed from V and 6 bases from J, the gap between germline ends came to 11 bases. CDR3 sequence: CASSLGVFTDTQYF. In DNA, the CDR3 is TGTGCCAGCAGCTTGGGGGTCTTCACGGATACGCAGTATTTT.

This clone was observed a single time. The V call is TRBV10-1, the J call TRBJ2-7, with D uncertain. The germline CDR1 and CDR2 sequences are WNHNN and SYGVQD (reference sequence). The CDR3 runs to 18 residues. Trimming took off 4 bases at V and 4 bases at J, with 26 bases between the two ends. CDR3 in DNA: TGCGCCAGCAGTGGATGGCGTCGGTGTGGGGTTGGTCTGTACGAGCAGTACTTC. This translates into CASSGWRRCGVGLYEQYF.

This sequence joins TRBV11-2 and TRBJ2-1; 13 bases line up with TRBD2. The CDR3 runs 17 residues. The trim removed 5 bases at V and 4 bases at J, leaving 8 bases unmatched. Germline-derived CDR1 and CDR2 are SGHAT and FQNNGV. The CDR3, as DNA: TGTGCCAGCAGCAAGACTAGCGGGAGGTATTTATACAATGAGCAGTTCTTC. It translates to CASSKTSGRYLYNEQFF. The full variable domain, rest sourced from reference TRBV11-2 and TRBJ2-1, is EAGVAQSPRYKIIEKRQSVAFWCNPISGHATLYWYQQILGQGPKLLIQFQNNGVVDDSQLPKDRFSAERLKGVDSTLKIQPAKLEDSAVYLCASSKTSGRYLYNEQFFGPGTRLTVL.

The chain joins TRBV7-8 to TRBJ1-2, with TRBD1 as a possible D gene (5 bases). The CDR3 has 14 amino acids. The ends were cut back, 4 bases at V and 0 bases at J, with 9 bases in the middle. In germline, CDR1 is SGHVS, CDR2 FQNEAQ. The CDR3, as DNA: TGTGCCAGCAGCTATCAACAGGCTAACTATGGCTACACCTTC. It yields the protein CASSYQQANYGYTF.